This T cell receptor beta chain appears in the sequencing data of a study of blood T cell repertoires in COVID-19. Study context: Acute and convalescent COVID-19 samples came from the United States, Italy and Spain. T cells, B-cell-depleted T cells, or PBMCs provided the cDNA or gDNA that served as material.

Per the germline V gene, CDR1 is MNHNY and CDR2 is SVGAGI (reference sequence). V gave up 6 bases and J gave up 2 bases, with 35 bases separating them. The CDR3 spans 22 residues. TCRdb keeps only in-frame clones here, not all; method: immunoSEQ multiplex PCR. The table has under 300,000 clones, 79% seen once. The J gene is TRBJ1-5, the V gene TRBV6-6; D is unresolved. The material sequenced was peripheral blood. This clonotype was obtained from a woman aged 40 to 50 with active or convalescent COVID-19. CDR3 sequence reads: CASSHSLPPLHGRRERNQPQHF. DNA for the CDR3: TGTGCCAGCAGCCACTCTTTACCACCCCTACATGGACGGAGGGAGCGCAATCAGCCCCAGCATTTT.